This T cell receptor beta chain was found in a study of blood T cell repertoires in COVID-19. Across the whole study: Both acute and convalescent COVID-19 samples were obtained from the United States, Italy and Spain. The cDNA or gDNA used as material had been derived from T cells, B-cell-depleted T cells, or PBMCs.

As processed by the authors: Estimates of nucleated cell counts were drawn from the amplification of reference gene primers. Clones were read by immunoSEQ multiplex PCR, and TCRdb kept only the in-frame ones, dropping some. V, J and clone size were drawn from that table, and D and trimming were deduced from the DNA. The sample lists about 45,000 clones, nearly 85% occurring once. The origin of this receptor is an older man in a cohort sampled during active COVID-19. The sequenced sample consisted of peripheral blood.

The CDR3 nucleotides are TGTGCCAGCAGCGGCCCCCGGGGGACTAACTATGGCTACACCTTC. This sequence encodes CASSGPRGTNYGYTF. The V gene is TRBV7-8, the J gene TRBJ1-2; a weak D match, TRBD1 (5 bases). The CDR3 is 15 amino acids. Germline V CDR1 and CDR2: SGHVS, FQNEAQ. V dropped 5 bases and J dropped 0 bases, with 13 bases sitting between them.